This record looks at one TCR beta chain sequence and its context. The antigen is unknown. The sample belongs to a study of T cells in localized non-small cell lung cancer. Overall study findings and caveats: Patients showing higher blood T cell density tended to see longer overall survival.

The germline gives CDR1 MDHEN, CDR2 SYDVKM. This CDR3 has 15 amino acids. Deletions cut 2 bases from V and 6 bases from J, with 15 bases between. Data came from immunoSEQ multiplex PCR; TCRdb stores just in-frame clones and leaves some out. The sample has tens of thousands of clones; approximately 88% are singletons. The chain recombines TRBV28 with TRBJ2-3; D may be TRBD2 (7 bases). The sample in question was peripheral blood, obtained before any cancer treatment. This TCR came from a man between 35 and 75 years old with stage I lung adenocarcinoma. Here the CDR3 reads CASSLGGANSDTQYF. CDR3 coding DNA: TGTGCCAGCAGTTTAGGGGGGGCCAACAGTGATACGCAGTATTTT.